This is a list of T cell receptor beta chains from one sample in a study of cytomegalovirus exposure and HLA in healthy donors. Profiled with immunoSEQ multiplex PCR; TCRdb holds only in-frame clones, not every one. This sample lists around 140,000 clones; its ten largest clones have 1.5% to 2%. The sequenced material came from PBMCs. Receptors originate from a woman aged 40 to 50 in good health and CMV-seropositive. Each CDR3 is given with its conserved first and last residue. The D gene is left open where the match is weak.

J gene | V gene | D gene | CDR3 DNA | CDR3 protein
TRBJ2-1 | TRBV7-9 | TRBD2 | TGTGCCAGCAGCCCGTCGGCGGGAGGTATCTCTGAGCAGTTCTTC | CASSPSAGGISEQFF
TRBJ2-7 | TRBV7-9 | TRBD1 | TGTGCCAGCAGCTTAGCGGGGTCGACAGGGGAACACTACGAGCAGTACTTC | CASSLAGSTGEHYEQYF
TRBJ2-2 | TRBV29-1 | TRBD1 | TGCAGCGTGGCCGGGACAGCGAACACCGGGGAGCTGTTTTTT | CSVAGTANTGELFF
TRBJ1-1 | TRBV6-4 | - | TGTGCCAGCAGACAGGGTATGCACACTGAAGCTTTCTTT | CASRQGMHTEAFF
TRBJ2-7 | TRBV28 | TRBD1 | TGTGCCAGCAGTTTATCTGGGACAGCCTATTCCTACGAGCAGTACTTC | CASSLSGTAYSYEQYF
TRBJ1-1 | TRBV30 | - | TGTGCCGGACCCTCTGCGGGGACTGAAGCTTTCTTT | CAGPSAGTEAFF
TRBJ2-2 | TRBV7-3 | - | TGTGCCAGCAGCACACTCCCGGGACACGCGAACACCGGGGAGCTGTTTTTT | CASSTLPGHANTGELFF
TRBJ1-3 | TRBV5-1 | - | TGCGCCAGCAGCGGGGGGGACCACTCTGGAAACACCATATATTTT | CASSGGDHSGNTIYF
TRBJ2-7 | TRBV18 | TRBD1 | TGTGCCAGCTCACAGGGACAGGGGGCCGGGGAGCAGTACTTC | CASSQGQGAGEQYF
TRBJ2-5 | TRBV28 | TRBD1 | TGTGCCAGCAGGCACCCCGTCCGGGACAGACAAGAGACCCAGTACTTC | CASRHPVRDRQETQYF
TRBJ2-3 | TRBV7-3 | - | TGTGCCAGCAGCTCCCTATCTAGCACAGATACGCAGTATTTT | CASSSLSSTDTQYF
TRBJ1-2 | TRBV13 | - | TGTGCCAGCAGCTCCAAAGGACAGACCTATGGCTACACCTTC | CASSSKGQTYGYTF
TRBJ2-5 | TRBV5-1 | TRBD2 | TGCGCCAGCAGCGGTAGCGGGGCCCCCGTAGAGACCCAGTACTTC | CASSGSGAPVETQYF
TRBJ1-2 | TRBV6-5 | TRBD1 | TGTGCCACTACGGGGACAGGGGTATTAGACTATGGCTACACCTTC | CATTGTGVLDYGYTF
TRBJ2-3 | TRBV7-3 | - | TGTGCCAGCAGCCGGGAGAGGACTAGAGGGGGGCCAGATACGCAGTATTTT | CASSRERTRGGPDTQYF
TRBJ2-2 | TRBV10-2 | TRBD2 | TGCGCCAGCAGTACTAGCGGGAGGGAGAACGGGGAGCTGTTTTTT | CASSTSGRENGELFF
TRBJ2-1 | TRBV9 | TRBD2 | TGTGCCAGCAGCGTAGGGGCTAGCGGGAGTGGCAATGAGCAGTTCTTC | CASSVGASGSGNEQFF
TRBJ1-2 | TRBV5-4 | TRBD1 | TGTGCCAGCAGCCCCGGGACAGGGCGCCTAGATGGCTACACCTTC | CASSPGTGRLDGYTF
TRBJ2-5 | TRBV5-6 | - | TGTGCCAGCAGCTTGGAGTCGTCCGGAGAGACCCAGTACTTC | CASSLESSGETQYF
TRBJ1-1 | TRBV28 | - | TGTGCCAGCAAAAGGAGAGGTGAAGCTTTCTTT | CASKRRGEAFF
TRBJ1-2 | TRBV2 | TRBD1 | TGTGCCAGCAGTGAACAGGGACAGGGAGGTGGCTACACCTTC | CASSEQGQGGGYTF
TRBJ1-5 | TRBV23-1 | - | TGCGCCAGCTCAACAAAGGGGCGGACAGCGGGCAATCAGCCCCAGCATTTT | CASSTKGRTAGNQPQHF
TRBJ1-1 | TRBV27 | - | TGTGCCAGCAGATCCACAACATCGACAGACATGAACACTGAAGCTTTCTTT | CASRSTTSTDMNTEAFF
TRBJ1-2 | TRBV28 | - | TGTGCCAGCAGTTCCCTCGTGGGGGGAAATGGCTACACCTTC | CASSSLVGGNGYTF
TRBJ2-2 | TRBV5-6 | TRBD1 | TGTGCCAGCAGCCTGGACAGGGTGGATACCGGGGAGCTGTTTTTT | CASSLDRVDTGELFF
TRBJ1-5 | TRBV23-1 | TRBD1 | TGCGCCAGCGGGGGTGGGACAGGGAGGAATAGCAATCAGCCCCAGCATTTT | CASGGGTGRNSNQPQHF
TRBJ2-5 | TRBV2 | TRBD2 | TGTGCCAGCAGTGATGAACTAGCGGGAGTTCTCGAAGAGACCCAGTACTTC | CASSDELAGVLEETQYF
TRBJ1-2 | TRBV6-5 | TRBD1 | TGTGCCAGCAGTTACAGCGGGACAGGAGTTTATGGCTACACCTTC | CASSYSGTGVYGYTF
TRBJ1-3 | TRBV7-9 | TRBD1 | TGTGCCAGCAGGGCAGACAGGGGAGGCTCTGGAAACACCATATATTTT | CASRADRGGSGNTIYF
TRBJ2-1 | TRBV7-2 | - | TGTGCCAGCAGCCTCTCCTACAATGAGCAGTTCTTC | CASSLSYNEQFF
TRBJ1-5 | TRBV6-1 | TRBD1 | TGTGCCAGCACCCCCGGGACAGTGGCCTTCGGGCCCCAGCATTTT | CASTPGTVAFGPQHF
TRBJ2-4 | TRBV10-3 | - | TGTGCCATCAGTGAGTCGACTACAGCCAAAAACATTCAGTACTTC | CAISESTTAKNIQYF
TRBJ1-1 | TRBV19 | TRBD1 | TGTGCCACATACACTTCACCGGGACAGGGGGCTTTAGGCACTGAAGCTTTCTTT | CATYTSPGQGALGTEAFF
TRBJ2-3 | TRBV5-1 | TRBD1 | TGCGCCAGCAGCGCCCCGACAGGGTCCGGCACAGATACGCAGTATTTT | CASSAPTGSGTDTQYF
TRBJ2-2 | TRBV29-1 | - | TGCAGCGCAGGGGATCCGAGCGGGGAGCTGTTTTTT | CSAGDPSGELFF
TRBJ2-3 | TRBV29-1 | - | TGCAGCGTTCCCCCTGGCGAGGGAACGCAGTATTTT | CSVPPGEGTQYF
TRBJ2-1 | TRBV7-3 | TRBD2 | TGTGCCAGCAGCCCCGAAAGCGGGAGGGCCTCGGATGAGCAGTTCTTC | CASSPESGRASDEQFF
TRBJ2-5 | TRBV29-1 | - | TGCAGCGTAGGACAGCTACAAGAGACCCAGTACTTC | CSVGQLQETQYF
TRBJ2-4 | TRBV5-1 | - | TGCGCCAGCAGCTTGGAGGTGGGGAGCAAAAACATTCAGTACTTC | CASSLEVGSKNIQYF
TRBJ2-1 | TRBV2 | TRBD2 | TGTGCCAGCAGTGAAGAGCTAGCGGGGGGCAATGAGCAGTTCTTC | CASSEELAGGNEQFF
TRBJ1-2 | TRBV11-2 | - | TGTGCCAGCAGCTTAGAGCCCCCTCCTTGGCCCTTC | CASSLEPPPWPF
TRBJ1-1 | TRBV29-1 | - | TGCAGCTCCTGGGCGGGTGAAGGGACTGAAGCTTTCTTT | CSSWAGEGTEAFF
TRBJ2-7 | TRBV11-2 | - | TGTGCCAGCAGCTTAGATCGCGGGGGCGGTTCAGACGAGCAGTACTTC | CASSLDRGGGSDEQYF
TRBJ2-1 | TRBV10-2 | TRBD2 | TGCGCCAGCGGGGGGACTAGCGGGAGGGTCAATGAGCAGTTCTTC | CASGGTSGRVNEQFF
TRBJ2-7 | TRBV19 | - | TGTGCCAGTAGTCCCACAGGGGACTCATACGAGCAGTACTTC | CASSPTGDSYEQYF
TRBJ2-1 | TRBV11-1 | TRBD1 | TGTGCCAGCAGCCTATCAGGGGGTGAGCAGTTCTTC | CASSLSGGEQFF
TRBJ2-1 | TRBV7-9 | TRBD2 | TGTGCCAGCAGCTTACAGCTAGCGGGGCTTATGAATGAGCAGTTCTTC | CASSLQLAGLMNEQFF
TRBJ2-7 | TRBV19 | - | TGTGCCAGTAGTGCAGGGAGGTCCTACGAGCAGTACTTC | CASSAGRSYEQYF
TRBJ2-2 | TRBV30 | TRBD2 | TGTGCCTGGAACAAGGGAGGACTAGCGGGCCCTACCGGGGAGCTGTTTTTT | CAWNKGGLAGPTGELFF
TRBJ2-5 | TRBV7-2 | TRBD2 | TGTGCCAGCAGCTTAGCGGGCAGCGGACTAGCGGGAGGGCCCGGGCAGTACTTC | CASSLAGSGLAGGPGQYF